The source of this T cell receptor (beta chain) is a study of cytomegalovirus exposure and HLA in healthy donors. Across the whole study: Tens of millions of unique TCRs from HLA-typed donors were held in an early release of data. Study conclusions and caveats: In a later analysis, TCR beta V- and J-gene trimming showed a link to a missense DCLRE1C variant.

Worth noting for this clone: What it binds is unknown. The junction shows a germline mismatch at one end, possibly a read error.

The donors gave bone marrow, and they were healthy. Germline lookup yields CDR1 SGHAT and CDR2 FQNNGV. The CDR3 has 13 amino acids. The PCR made use of 60 Vbeta and 13 Jbeta primers. Libraries were prepared by immunoSEQ multiplex PCR; TCRdb keeps only in-frame clonotypes and omits some of them. In the table there are 200,000 or so clones, approximately 84% of which are singletons. The source material was PBMCs. V and J are TRBV11-2 and TRBJ1-2, with TRBD1 identical over 7 bases. The source of this sequence is a man aged 50 to 59 in good health and CMV-seronegative. The chain's CDR3 is CASSPGQVYDYTF. In DNA form, the CDR3 reads TGTGCCAGCAGCCCAGGACAGGTCTATGACTACACCTTC.